These T cell receptor beta chains were read from a single sample in a study of PD-1 blockade in mismatch repair-deficient tumors. Measured with immunoSEQ multiplex PCR; TCRdb has only the in-frame clones, and not every one. The sample shows about 51,000 clones, roughly 80% of them seen only once. Sample: peripheral blood, taken 20 weeks after starting pembrolizumab. All receptors derive from an adult with mismatch repair-deficient cancer. The CDR3 runs from the conserved cysteine through the conserved F or W. The order of the fields is clone size, D gene, J gene, CDR3 length, V gene, CDR3 DNA, CDR3 protein. D genes are given only for firm matches. Not every row has a clone size; where given, it reads once, few, many or a size class.

>NA|TRBD2|TRBJ2-3|15|TRBV2
TGTGCCAGCAGTCGTAGCGGGACTAGCACAGATACGCAGTATTTT
CASSRSGTSTDTQYF
>NA|TRBD2|TRBJ2-2|18|TRBV9
TGTGCCAGCAGCGTAGTTAGCGGGAAGGAAACTTCAACCGGGGAGCTGTTTTTT
CASSVVSGKETSTGELFF
>NA|TRBD1|TRBJ1-2|15|TRBV9
TGTGCCAGCAGCCCCCAGGGACAGGCTTTATTGGGCTACACCTTC
CASSPQGQALLGYTF
>NA|NA|TRBJ1-1|13|TRBV5-4
TGTGCCAGCAGCCCGCGAATGAACACTGAAGCTTTCTTT
CASSPRMNTEAFF
>NA|NA|TRBJ2-7|13|TRBV9
TGTGCCAGCAGCGTCGGCACTCACTACGAGCAGTACTTC
CASSVGTHYEQYF
>NA|TRBD1|TRBJ2-2|14|TRBV11-2
TGTGCCAGCAGCGAGAACAGGGGGCTGGGGGAGCTGTTTTTT
CASSENRGLGELFF
>NA|TRBD1|TRBJ2-3|16|TRBV28
TGTGCCAGCAGTTTTGACAGGGGCACAACGGCAGATACGCAGTATTTT
CASSFDRGTTADTQYF
>once|NA|TRBJ2-2|15|TRBV4-3
TGCGCCAGCAGCCAAAGCCCCGGGGGTACCGGGGAGCTGTTTTTT
CASSQSPGGTGELFF
>NA|NA|TRBJ1-2|16|TRBV5-4
TGTGCCAGCAGCCTATTATCGGTTCACGCTAACTATGGCTACACCTTC
CASSLLSVHANYGYTF
>few|TRBD1|TRBJ2-1|15|TRBV7-3
TGTGCCAGCAGCTTAGACAGGGGCGCCTACAATGAGCAGTTCTTC
CASSLDRGAYNEQFF
>NA|TRBD2|TRBJ2-5|13|TRBV28
TGTGCCAGCAGTCCCGGGAGGTTTAAGACCCAGTACTTC
CASSPGRFKTQYF
>few|NA|TRBJ2-7|11|TRBV6-5
TGTGCCAGCAGTTACGGGCAGGAGCAGTACTTC
CASSYGQEQYF
>NA|TRBD2|TRBJ2-2|14|TRBV19
TGTGCCAGTAGGGGACTAGCGGGCCCCGGGGAGCTGTTTTTT
CASRGLAGPGELFF
>NA|NA|TRBJ2-2|13|TRBV9
TGTGCCAGCAGCCCGGAAAACACCGGGGAGCTGTTTTTT
CASSPENTGELFF
>NA|NA|TRBJ1-2|15|TRBV12-1
TGTGCCAGCAGCCAAAACTTGACAGGCCAGTATGGCTACACCTTC
CASSQNLTGQYGYTF
>NA|NA|TRBJ2-7|15|TRBV12-5
TGTGCTAGTGGACCTGAACCCGTGTCCGGCTACGAGCAGTACTTC
CASGPEPVSGYEQYF
>NA|TRBD1|TRBJ2-7|13|TRBV7-7
TGTGCTAGCGGGACAGGGGTTTTCGACGAGCAGTACTTC
CASGTGVFDEQYF
>NA|NA|TRBJ2-2|14|TRBV18
TGTGCCAGCTCACCGGGATCCTACACCGGGGAGCTGTTTTTT
CASSPGSYTGELFF
>NA|NA|TRBJ2-2|16|TRBV7-9
TGTGCCAGCAGCTTTGGGCCGGGGAGGACCACCGGGGAGCTGTTTTTT
CASSFGPGRTTGELFF
>NA|NA|TRBJ2-1|13|TRBV27
TGTGCCAGCAGTTTGGGGGGGCGCAATGAGCAGTTCTTC
CASSLGGRNEQFF